This TCR beta chain was recovered during a study of T cell responses to AZD1222 COVID-19 vaccine. The wider study: Recipients boosted at about 4 weeks or about 12 weeks are pooled. Whole-study findings and limits: Only a handful of AZD1222 recipients were seropositive at baseline. Unmutated variant regions reportedly attract nearly half of all spike-specific TCRs. Spike-specific TCRs gained breadth and depth after people received two AZD1222 doses.

Measured with immunoSEQ multiplex PCR; TCRdb has only the in-frame clones, and not every one. This sample yields around 180,000 clones, of which roughly nine tenths are seen a single time; about 6.9% belongs to the top ten. V lost 5 bases, J lost 3 bases, and 11 bases lay in between. In germline, CDR1 is MNHEY, CDR2 SVGEGT. The CDR3 spans 15 residues. Of note for this clone: Its matching antigen is unknown.

This chain uses TRBV6-2 or TRBV6-3 with TRBJ1-6; D is perhaps TRBD1 (5 bases). The clonotype comes from an adult in good health. The sample here was peripheral blood, taken on day 0 of AZD1222 vaccination. The CDR3: CASSRGGDYNSPLHF. Written as DNA, the CDR3 is TGTGCCAGCAGTAGAGGAGGGGACTATAATTCACCCCTCCACTTT.